The 26 T cell receptor beta chains below all came from one sample that was sequenced in a study of blood T cells in healthy people across ages. Combining a sample-barcoded 5' primer with a J-beta primer mix, a second PCR ran for roughly 7 to 12 cycles. MiXCR, applied by TCRdb to the 5' RACE reads, yields one record per CDR3 protein. The table includes fewer than 1.5 million distinct CDR3 sequences, roughly 40% detected once. The sample comprised blood. Source of these receptors: a woman under 30 in good health.

The J gene is TRBJ1-2, the V gene TRBV20-1; TRBD1 matches 7 bases. The CDR3 is 16 amino acids. Per the germline V gene, CDR1 is DFQATT and CDR2 is SNEGSKA (reference sequence). V gave up 0 bases and J gave up 11 bases; unmatched junction bases: 18. DNA for the CDR3: TGCAGTGCTAGAGATTTCCCCCAAACAAGGGCAGGGGGGTACACCTTC. Translated, it gives CSARDFPQTRAGGYTF.

The chain is built from TRBV6-2 or TRBV6-3 and TRBJ2-7, with D unresolved. This CDR3 comprises 13 residues. Germline V gene sequence: CDR1 MNHEY, CDR2 SVGEGT. V lost 6 bases to trimming and J lost 6 bases, with 15 bases between them. The CDR3 nucleotides are TGTGCCAGCAGCCCCTCGTCCTCGGTCGAGCAGTACTTC. As protein: CASSPSSSVEQYF.

This clonotype was seen only a few times. The chain combines TRBV2 with TRBJ2-1; D call uncertain. The CDR3 is 17 residues long. Germline V gives CDR1 SNHLY, CDR2 FYNNEI. The germline V and J ends were trimmed by 3 bases and 1 base, with 16 bases remaining between them. This CDR3 reads CASSDLAGPRSYNEQFF. CDR3 DNA sequence: TGTGCCAGCAGTGACTTAGCCGGGCCTCGGTCCTACAATGAGCAGTTCTTC. The full variable domain, rest sourced from reference TRBV2 and TRBJ2-1, is EPEVTQTPSHQVTQMGQEVILRCVPISNHLYFYWYRQILGQKVEFLVSFYNNEISEKSEIFDDQFSVERPDGSNFTLKIRSTKLEDSAMYFCASSDLAGPRSYNEQFFGPGTRLTVL.

This chain connects TRBV20-1 to TRBJ2-7; TRBD1 matches 7 bases. The J segment lost 6 bases and the V segment lost 3 bases, leaving 5 bases of the junction unmatched. The CDR3 spans 12 residues. From germline, CDR1 is DFQATT and CDR2 SNEGSKA (reference sequence). The CDR3 nucleotides read TGCAGTGCTAGCCTTACAGGGGTCGAGCAGTACTTC. This codes for CSASLTGVEQYF.

The V and J genes are TRBV4-2 and TRBJ2-1, with TRBD1 identical over 7 bases. Germline loops: CDR1 LGHNA, CDR2 YNFKEQ. The J segment lost 4 bases and the V segment lost 1 base, leaving 10 bases of the junction unmatched. CDR3 length: 17 amino acids. CDR3 amino acids: CASSQVVRGPRYNEQFF. CDR3 sequence (DNA): TGTGCCAGCAGCCAAGTGGTGAGGGGGCCCAGATACAATGAGCAGTTCTTC.

This clonotype has just a few counts. J is TRBJ2-1 and V is TRBV25-1, with a possible D match to TRBD2 (7 bases). The ends were cut back, 3 bases at V and 2 bases at J, with 14 bases in the middle. This CDR3 has 16 residues. CDR1 is MGHDK and CDR2 is SYGVNS in the germline V gene. CDR3 sequence reads: CASSEERRGPYNEQFF. DNA of the CDR3: TGTGCCAGCAGTGAGGAACGGCGGGGGCCCTACAATGAGCAGTTCTTC.

This clonotype was picked up a small number of times. V is TRBV4-1 and J is TRBJ1-2; D is uncertain. CDR3 size: 16 residues. V shed 0 bases and J shed 4 bases, with 15 bases lying between them. Germline CDR1 MGHRA, CDR2 YSYEKL. The DNA of the CDR3 is TGCGCCAGCAGCCAAGATCCATGGTCGCAGAGCTATGGCTACACCTTC. This translates into CASSQDPWSQSYGYTF.

The chain carries TRBV20-1 and TRBJ2-1; D not resolved. This CDR3 is built from 15 residues. Germline values: CDR1 DFQATT, CDR2 SNEGSKA (reference sequence). Trimming cost V 6 bases and J 4 bases, with 19 bases left between them. The CDR3 DNA sequence: TGCAGTGCACATCGGACCCCCGATAGGTACAATGAGCAGTTCTTC. It translates to CSAHRTPDRYNEQFF.

The chain couples TRBV3-1 to TRBJ1-1; D is uncertain. V lost 4 bases and J lost 8, with 11 bases in between. Germline V gene lookup returns CDR1 LGHDT and CDR2 YNNKEL (reference sequence). CDR3 size: 12 residues. The CDR3 region is CASSRLGKEAFF. CDR3 sequence (DNA): TGTGCCAGCAGCCGCCTCGGGAAGGAAGCTTTCTTT. Using reference TRBV3-1 and TRBJ1-1 for the parts outside the CDR3, the full variable domain is DTAVSQTPKYLVTQMGNDKSIKCEQNLGHDTMYWYKQDSKKFLKIMFSYNNKELIINETVPNRFSPKSPDKAHLNLHINSLELGDSAVYFCASSRLGKEAFFGQGTRLTVV.

V gene TRBV6-2 or TRBV6-3 combines with J gene TRBJ2-1; TRBD2 aligns across 12 bases. CDR3 length: 18 amino acids. The V gene's germline CDR1 is MNHEY and CDR2 SVGEGT. V gave up 2 bases and J gave up 0 bases; unmatched junction bases: 5. The CDR3 is CASSYPSGGASSYNEQFF. Written as DNA, the CDR3 is TGTGCCAGCAGTTACCCTAGCGGGGGGGCCAGCTCCTACAATGAGCAGTTCTTC.

The table lists this clonotype with a count of one. The chain recombines TRBV6-1 with TRBJ2-3; D might be TRBD2 (6 bases). The CDR3 runs to 13 residues. CDR1 MNHNS and CDR2 SASEGT come from the germline V gene. This CDR3 is CAIAAGYPDTQYF. The CDR3 DNA reads TGTGCTATAGCAGCGGGTTATCCAGATACGCAGTATTTT.

This clonotype was detected only a few times. This chain connects TRBV3-1 to TRBJ2-3; the D call may be TRBD1 or TRBD2 (6 bases each). Trimming pared 2 bases from V and 12 bases from J, leaving 15 bases between. CDR1 and CDR2 (germline): LGHDT, YNNKEL (reference sequence). CDR3 length: 13 amino acids. CDR3 in amino acids: CASSQLGGRTQYF. As DNA, the CDR3 is TGTGCCAGCAGCCAATTGGGGGGCCGTACCCAGTATTTT.

V gene TRBV20-1 combines with J gene TRBJ1-2, with no clear D. The V gene's germline CDR1 is DFQATT and CDR2 SNEGSKA (reference sequence). V lost 6 bases and J lost 2, with 10 bases in between. The CDR3 extends over 12 amino acids. CDR3 amino acids: CSAPSENYGYTF. The CDR3 DNA follows: TGCAGTGCCCCCTCAGAGAACTATGGCTACACCTTC.

The sample holds a few counts of this clonotype. The V gene is TRBV28, the J gene TRBJ1-5; D call uncertain. The germline V and J ends were trimmed by 2 bases and 5 bases, with 13 bases remaining between them. Germline V gene data show CDR1 as MDHEN and CDR2 as SYDVKM. The CDR3 is made up of 15 amino acids. CDR3 amino acids: CASSLRSWDDQPQHF. CDR3 nucleotides: TGTGCCAGCAGTTTAAGGTCCTGGGATGATCAGCCCCAGCATTTT.

This clonotype appeared many times. The V gene is TRBV29-1, the J gene TRBJ2-5, with TRBD1 matching over 8 bases. Germline trimming cut 2 bases from V and 5 bases from J; bases unmatched to any gene: 13. CDR3 length: 16 residues. Germline CDR1 and CDR2: SQVTM and ANQGSEA. For the CDR3, the DNA is TGCAGCGTTGAACGACTAGGACAGGGTTTACGGGAGACCCAGTACTTC. It is translated as CSVERLGQGLRETQYF.

The J gene is TRBJ1-6, the V gene TRBV11-2; tentative D call: TRBD1 (5 bases). Germline loops: CDR1 SGHAT, CDR2 FQNNGV. This CDR3 has 16 amino acids. V shed 2 bases and J shed 7 bases, with 15 bases lying between them. The CDR3 DNA sequence: TGTGCCAGCAGCTTAAATTCTGGGGGTAGGAATTCACCCCTCCACTTT. It is translated as CASSLNSGGRNSPLHF. Together with reference TRBV11-2 and TRBJ1-6, the CDR3 gives the full variable domain: EAGVAQSPRYKIIEKRQSVAFWCNPISGHATLYWYQQILGQGPKLLIQFQNNGVVDDSQLPKDRFSAERLKGVDSTLKIQPAKLEDSAVYLCASSLNSGGRNSPLHFGNGTRLTVT.

The gene calls are TRBV10-3 and TRBJ2-1; D possibly corresponds to TRBD1 (6 bases). The CDR3 is 13 residues long. CDR1 ENHRY and CDR2 SYGVKD come from the germline V gene. V shed 10 bases and J shed 5 bases, with 15 bases lying between them. CDR3 loop: CATRGGQDNEQFF. In DNA form, the CDR3 reads TGTGCCACGAGAGGGGGTCAGGACAATGAGCAGTTCTTC.

The CDR3 region is CSAMKKDIYSPLHF. In nucleotides, the CDR3 is TGCAGTGCTATGAAGAAAGACATTTATTCACCCCTCCACTTT. The chain recombines TRBV20-1 with TRBJ1-6, with D unresolved. The V gene lost 4 bases and the J gene lost 8 bases, with 15 bases spanning the gap. The CDR3 totals 14 residues. In germline, CDR1 is DFQATT, CDR2 SNEGSKA (reference sequence).

This clonotype has a single count. Being one base from a much bigger clone, this may be a read error. V usage is TRBV10-3 and J usage is TRBJ2-1; weak D call: TRBD2 (6 bases). The J call could be wrong; TRBJ2-7 is a better fit for the DNA end. The CDR3 totals 14 residues. Germline V gene data show CDR1 as ENHRY and CDR2 as SYGVKD. The CDR3 DNA follows: TGTGCCATCCGTGGGCGGGATTCCTACAATGAGCAGTACTTC. Translation: CAIRGRDSYNEQYF.

This clonotype was counted between two and nine times. As DNA, the CDR3 is TGCAGCGTTGAGCGTGCAGGGGCCCCTAACTATGGCTACACCTTC. This gives the protein CSVERAGAPNYGYTF. The chain joins TRBV29-1 to TRBJ1-2; D is possibly TRBD1 (6 bases). CDR3 length: 15 residues. Between the trimmed V and J ends, which lost 3 bases and 0 bases, there was a span of 14 bases. Germline V lookup: CDR1 SQVTM, CDR2 ANQGSEA. Looking up the rest from reference TRBV29-1 and TRBJ1-2 gives the full variable domain: SAVISQKPSRDICQRGTSLTIQCQVDSQVTMMFWYRQQPGQSLTLIATANQGSEATYESGFVIDKFPISRPNLTFSTLTVSNMSPEDSSIYLCSVERAGAPNYGYTFGSGTRLTVV.

V and J are TRBV14 and TRBJ1-2; no clear D. V lost 0 bases and J lost 13, with 12 bases in between. The CDR3 has 12 amino acids. The germline CDR1 and CDR2 sequences are SGHDN and FVKESK. CDR3: CASSQDRLGRTF. The CDR3 DNA reads as TGTGCCAGCAGCCAAGACAGGTTAGGACGCACCTTC.

In its sample, this clonotype was seen once. The rearrangement joins TRBV20-1 to TRBJ2-7; TRBD2 agrees at 12 bases. CDR3 size: 14 residues. The J segment lost 3 bases and the V segment lost 6 bases, leaving 6 bases of the junction unmatched. Germline CDR1 is DFQATT and CDR2 is SNEGSKA (reference sequence). CDR3 nucleotides: TGCAGTGCAGGAGCTAGCGGGAGGGACTACGAGCAGTACTTC. Protein: CSAGASGRDYEQYF.

The J gene is TRBJ2-5, the V gene TRBV15; the D gene is possibly TRBD1 (6 bases). Trimming stripped 1 base from V and 11 bases from J, with 17 bases between. This CDR3 region has 14 residues. Germline V gives CDR1 LNHNV, CDR2 YYDKDF (reference sequence). The CDR3 spells CATSRAGTLNEQYF. CDR3 bases: TGTGCCACCAGCAGAGCTGGGACACTCAATGAGCAGTACTTC. Full variable domain (remainder filled in from reference TRBV15 and TRBJ2-5): DAMVIQNPRYQVTQFGKPVTLSCSQTLNHNVMYWYQQKSSQAPKLLFHYYDKDFNNEADTPDNFQSRRPNTSFCFLDIRSPGLGDTAMYLCATSRAGTLNEQYFGPGTRLLVL.

The gene calls are TRBV29-1 and TRBJ2-2; no firm D call. V lost 3 bases and J lost 2, with 4 bases in between. The CDR3 sequence is 12 residues long. Germline CDR1 SQVTM, CDR2 ANQGSEA. The CDR3 sequence: CSVDRNTGELFF. For the CDR3, the DNA is TGCAGCGTTGACAGAAACACCGGGGAGCTGTTTTTT.

The chain combines TRBV9 with TRBJ2-7; TRBD2 aligns across 10 bases. Germline values: CDR1 SGDLS, CDR2 YYNGEE. The ends lost 3 bases at V and 7 bases at J; junction bases unmatched: 13. This CDR3 has 16 residues. The DNA of the CDR3 is TGTGCCAGCAGCGCCCAGACTAGCGGGCTCCTCAATGAGCAGTACTTC. Amino acid sequence: CASSAQTSGLLNEQYF.

The rearrangement links TRBV9 to TRBJ2-5; D might be TRBD2 (6 bases). This CDR3 is built from 13 residues. V dropped 4 bases and J dropped 11 bases, with 18 bases sitting between them. The germline V gene encodes CDR1 SGDLS and CDR2 YYNGEE. CDR3 DNA sequence: TGTGCCAGCAGCACCTTTGGAGGGGATGAGCAGTACTTC. Its translation is CASSTFGGDEQYF.